Described below is a single T cell receptor (beta chain) sequence and its context. The antigen remains undetermined. PCR used 60 Vbeta primers and 13 Jbeta primers. Assay: immunoSEQ multiplex PCR; the TCRdb copy retains only in-frame clones and omits some. The sample includes around 210,000 clones, approximately 85% of them seen just once. The CDR3 spans 11 residues. The V gene lost 5 bases and the J gene lost 8 bases, with 8 bases spanning the gap. CDR1 and CDR2 from the germline V gene are SGHNT and YENEEA. These data are taken from a study of cytomegalovirus exposure and HLA in healthy donors. Broader study findings: A few CMV-associated chains proved CMV antigen-specific in vitro.

This receptor was obtained from a girl aged 2 to 10 in good health and CMV-seronegative. The V call is TRBV11-3, the J call TRBJ2-3, with D possibly being TRBD1 (7 bases). Source material: PBMCs. The CDR3 region has the DNA TGTGCCAGCAGCCAGGGGGGTACGCAGTATTTT. Residues: CASSQGGTQYF.